The 2 T cell receptor beta chains in this list originate from one sample, sequenced in a study of T cell responses to AZD1222 COVID-19 vaccine listed by TCRdb under 2021. This sample's time point label indicates: about 28 days (+/-7) after the second vaccine dose. Preparation of the library involved the immunoSEQ multiplex PCR assay. The source is immuneACCESS, and TCRdb retained only in-frame sequences with V and J called. Part of the clones is not carried over; for the studies checked, unresolved V genes explain less than half of this, and the remainder is unexplained. This sample comprises 150,000 to 200,000 clones, about 90% of them detected only once. Of the sample, about 5.9% is held by the ten largest clones. The sample consisted of peripheral blood, taken 28 days after the second AZD1222 dose. The receptor set was obtained from an adult who received the AZD1222 COVID-19 vaccine.

The rearrangement uses TRBV7-2 and TRBJ1-2; D not resolved. The length of the CDR3 is 11 residues. Trimming took 5 bases from V and 7 from J, leaving 8 bases between them. Germline CDR1 SGHTA, CDR2 FQGNSA. The CDR3 protein is CASSPGSGYTF. The DNA for the CDR3 is TGTGCCAGCAGCCCTGGTAGTGGCTACACCTTC.

The chain carries TRBV5-1 and TRBJ2-5; D ambiguous. From germline, CDR1 is SGHRS and CDR2 YFSETQ. V was trimmed by 4 bases and J by 1 base, leaving 11 bases between them. This CDR3 has 14 amino acids. CDR3 nucleotide sequence: TGCGCCAGCAGCCCCGGCGGAGTCCAAGAGACCCAGTACTTC. This translates into CASSPGGVQETQYF.